This T cell receptor (beta chain) was sequenced during a study of shared clonotypes between healthy human individuals. Produced via immunoSEQ multiplex PCR; TCRdb's table is partial and in-frame only. Of about 750,000 clones in the sample, around 93% were seen once. As defined, naive CD8 cells were CD45RO-negative and positively selected for CCR7, with terminally differentiated effector memory CD45RA+ cells excluded. This receptor was taken from a man younger than 40 in good health. What was sequenced was naive CD8+ T cells sorted from blood.

CDR3 sequence reads: CASSLVESAYEQYF. Written as DNA, the CDR3 is TGCGCCAGCAGCTTGGTGGAGTCGGCCTACGAGCAGTACTTC. V is TRBV5-1 and J is TRBJ2-7; D is ambiguous. The CDR3 totals 14 residues. V dropped 0 bases and J dropped 2 bases, with 9 bases sitting between them. Germline assignment: CDR1 SGHRS and CDR2 YFSETQ. The whole variable domain, filled in from reference TRBV5-1 and TRBJ2-7, reads KAGVTQTPRYLIKTRGQQVTLSCSPISGHRSVSWYQQTPGQGLQFLFEYFSETQRNKGNFPGRFSGRQFSNSRSEMNVSTLELGDSALYLCASSLVESAYEQYFGPGTRLTVT.